The subject of this entry is one TCR beta chain. What it binds is not known. Germline lookup yields CDR1 ENHRY and CDR2 SYGVKD. Trimming removed 4 bases at V and 1 base at J, with 18 bases between. The CDR3 extends over 17 amino acids. The data belong to a study of cytomegalovirus exposure and HLA in healthy donors. Study-wide findings and caveats: TCR beta V segments were, for the most part, productive about 87% or about 30% of the time in an earlier analysis. Reported results showed that the classifier diagnosed cytomegalovirus status with high specificity and sensitivity.

The study ran its PCR with 60 Vbeta and 13 Jbeta primers. The protocol was immunoSEQ multiplex PCR, while the TCRdb copy is restricted to in-frame clones and leaves out a portion. The repertoire consists of just over 150,000 clones, with 65% to 90% occurring once and the leading ten covering about 6.4%. The sample was PBMCs. The sequence came from a woman in her forties or fifties in good health and CMV-seropositive. The chain recombines TRBV10-3 with TRBJ2-3; tentative D call: TRBD1 (5 bases). The CDR3 region is CAISAPPAGQRTDTQYF. CDR3 sequence (DNA): TGTGCCATCAGTGCCCCTCCTGCAGGGCAGCGCACAGATACGCAGTATTTT.